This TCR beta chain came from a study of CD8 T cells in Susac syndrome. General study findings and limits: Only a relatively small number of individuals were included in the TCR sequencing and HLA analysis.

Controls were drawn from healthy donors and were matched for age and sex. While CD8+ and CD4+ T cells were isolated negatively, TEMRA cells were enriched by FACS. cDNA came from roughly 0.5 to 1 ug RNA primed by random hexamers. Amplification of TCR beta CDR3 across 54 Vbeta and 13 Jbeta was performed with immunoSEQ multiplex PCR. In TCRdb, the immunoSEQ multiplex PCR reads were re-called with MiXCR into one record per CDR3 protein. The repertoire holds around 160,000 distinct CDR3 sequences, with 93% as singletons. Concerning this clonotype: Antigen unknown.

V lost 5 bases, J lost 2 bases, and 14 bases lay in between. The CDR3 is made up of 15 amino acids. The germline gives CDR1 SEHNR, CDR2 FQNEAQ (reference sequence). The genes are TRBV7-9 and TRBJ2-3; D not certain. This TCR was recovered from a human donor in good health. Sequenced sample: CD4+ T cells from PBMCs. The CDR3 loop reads CASSPDSGVTDTQYF. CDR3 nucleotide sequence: TGTGCCAGCAGCCCAGATAGTGGGGTCACAGATACGCAGTATTTT. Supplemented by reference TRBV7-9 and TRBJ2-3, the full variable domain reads DTGVSQNPRHKITKRGQNVTFRCDPISEHNRLYWYRQTLGQGPEFLTYFQNEAQLEKSRLLSDRFSAERPKGSFSTLEIQRTEQGDSAMYLCASSPDSGVTDTQYFGPGTRLTVL.